The sequence of this TCR beta chain was determined in a study of T cell responses to AZD1222 COVID-19 vaccine. The study, taken as a whole, reports: Researchers took repertoire samples only after the peak T cell response had come. White British people made up most donors, females outnumbered males, and clonal diversity was possibly underestimated. At 160-218 and 743-854, vaccine-associated CD4 TCRs were dominant, and they spanned spike.

The CDR3 loop spans 15 amino acids. V was clipped by 2 bases and J by 3 bases, with 11 bases between them. CDR1 is SGHTA, CDR2 FQGNSA, per germline. The protocol was immunoSEQ multiplex PCR, while the TCRdb copy is restricted to in-frame clones and leaves out a portion. This sample yields about 120,000 clones, of which 87% are seen a single time; about 2.5% belongs to the top ten. In the case of this clone: Antigen unknown.

The sample here was peripheral blood, taken 28 days after the second AZD1222 dose. The genes are TRBV7-2 and TRBJ1-3, with D unclear. This clonotype originated in an adult who received the AZD1222 COVID-19 vaccine. The CDR3 DNA follows: TGTGCCAGCAGCTTAACGGGCAGTAGTGGAAACACCATATATTTT. The encoded protein is CASSLTGSSGNTIYF.